The entry that follows covers one TCR beta chain sequence. The junction differs from germline at one of its ends, possibly a read error. This record belongs to a study of blood T cell repertoires in COVID-19. Background on the study: Sources were T cells, B-cell-depleted T cells, or PBMCs; the material itself was cDNA or gDNA.

Per the original methods: Counts of nucleated cells, estimated from reference gene primer amplification, were obtained. Libraries were prepared by immunoSEQ multiplex PCR; TCRdb keeps only in-frame clonotypes and omits some of them. The DNA gave D and trimming, while V, J and clone size come from that table. This sample has 110,000 or so clones, with 82% found just once. This TCR came from an elderly woman with acute or convalescent COVID-19. The sample was peripheral blood.

The CDR3 protein is CASSEPRPGNSGYTF. CDR3 DNA: TGTGCCAGCAGTGAACCCAGGCCGGGGAACTCTGGCTACACCTTC. The chain uses TRBV2 and TRBJ1-2; the D is unclear. The germline CDR1 and CDR2 sequences are SNHLY and FYNNEI. The CDR3 has 15 residues.